This is a list of T cell receptor beta chains from one sample in a study of beta chain features in type 1 diabetes. Profiling relied on immunoSEQ multiplex PCR, and the TCRdb table lists in-frame clones only, not all of them. The sample holds 390,000 or so clones, about 14% seen once. The sequenced material came from naive CD4+ T cells from blood. The receptors shown here come from a man aged 25 to 40 in good health. Both conserved end residues are part of each CDR3. Fields, in order: clone size, CDR3 length, D gene, J gene, V gene, CDR3 protein, CDR3 DNA. The D gene is left open where the match is weak. The size entry is marked missing in some rows and otherwise reads once, few, many or a size class.

clone size: NA; CDR3 length: 14; D gene: NA; J gene: TRBJ2-1; V gene: TRBV29-1; CDR3 protein: CSVEVSLPGARQFF; CDR3 DNA: TGCAGCGTTGAGGTCAGTCTCCCGGGGGCCCGGCAGTTCTTC
clone size: NA; CDR3 length: 12; D gene: NA; J gene: TRBJ2-7; V gene: TRBV7-2; CDR3 protein: CASSLRAVEQYF; CDR3 DNA: TGTGCCAGCAGCTTACGGGCCGTCGAGCAGTACTTC
clone size: few; CDR3 length: 15; D gene: TRBD1; J gene: TRBJ2-3; V gene: TRBV10-3; CDR3 protein: CAISEGGGFTDTQYF; CDR3 DNA: TGTGCCATCAGTGAAGGGGGCGGATTCACAGATACGCAGTATTTT
clone size: NA; CDR3 length: 12; D gene: TRBD2; J gene: TRBJ2-5; V gene: TRBV25-1; CDR3 protein: CASSVVGLTHYF; CDR3 DNA: TGTGCCAGCAGTGTTGTGGGACTAACCCATTACTTC
clone size: NA; CDR3 length: 14; D gene: NA; J gene: TRBJ2-3; V gene: TRBV5-1; CDR3 protein: CASSLSAGTDTQYF; CDR3 DNA: TGCGCCAGCAGTCTGAGCGCCGGCACAGATACGCAGTATTTT
clone size: NA; CDR3 length: 15; D gene: NA; J gene: TRBJ1-1; V gene: TRBV7-3; CDR3 protein: CASSPAGVVRTEAFF; CDR3 DNA: TGTGCCAGCAGCCCAGCGGGGGTAGTTCGCACTGAAGCTTTCTTT
clone size: NA; CDR3 length: 16; D gene: TRBD1; J gene: TRBJ2-5; V gene: TRBV25-1; CDR3 protein: CASSVRTGKGKETQYF; CDR3 DNA: TGTGCCAGCAGTGTTAGGACAGGGAAGGGGAAAGAGACCCAGTACTTC
clone size: NA; CDR3 length: 19; D gene: NA; J gene: TRBJ1-1; V gene: TRBV14; CDR3 protein: CASSLLGAQPTKGDTEAFF; CDR3 DNA: TGTGCCAGCAGCCTCCTGGGAGCCCAGCCGACCAAGGGGGACACTGAAGCTTTCTTT
clone size: NA; CDR3 length: 18; D gene: TRBD1; J gene: TRBJ2-6; V gene: TRBV19; CDR3 protein: CASSTWDRGPSGANVLTF; CDR3 DNA: TGTGCCAGTAGTACCTGGGACAGGGGGCCCTCTGGGGCCAACGTCCTGACTTTC
clone size: NA; CDR3 length: 13; D gene: TRBD2; J gene: TRBJ2-1; V gene: TRBV27; CDR3 protein: CASSLREGGEQFF; CDR3 DNA: TGTGCCAGCAGTTTGCGGGAGGGCGGTGAGCAGTTCTTC
clone size: few; CDR3 length: 15; D gene: NA; J gene: TRBJ2-5; V gene: TRBV18; CDR3 protein: CASSARLDRGETQYF; CDR3 DNA: TGTGCCAGCTCAGCGCGACTCGATCGGGGGGAGACCCAGTACTTC
clone size: NA; CDR3 length: 15; D gene: TRBD1; J gene: TRBJ1-5; V gene: TRBV7-2; CDR3 protein: CASSSTGNSNQPQHF; CDR3 DNA: TGTGCCAGCAGTTCGACAGGGAATAGCAATCAGCCCCAGCATTTT
clone size: few; CDR3 length: 16; D gene: NA; J gene: TRBJ2-3; V gene: TRBV7-8; CDR3 protein: CASSSWPRGRTDTQYF; CDR3 DNA: TGTGCCAGCAGCTCATGGCCGAGGGGTCGGACAGATACGCAGTATTTT
clone size: few; CDR3 length: 12; D gene: NA; J gene: TRBJ2-3; V gene: TRBV5-4; CDR3 protein: CASSRGYGTQYF; CDR3 DNA: TGTGCCAGCAGTAGAGGGTATGGTACGCAGTATTTT
clone size: NA; CDR3 length: 13; D gene: NA; J gene: TRBJ1-2; V gene: TRBV29-1; CDR3 protein: CSVTRTVAYGYTF; CDR3 DNA: TGCAGCGTTACCCGGACAGTAGCCTATGGCTACACCTTC
clone size: NA; CDR3 length: 16; D gene: NA; J gene: TRBJ2-2; V gene: TRBV7-9; CDR3 protein: CASRGRAGPNTGELFF; CDR3 DNA: TGTGCCAGCAGGGGGAGAGCGGGTCCGAACACCGGGGAGCTGTTTTTT
clone size: NA; CDR3 length: 14; D gene: TRBD1; J gene: TRBJ1-2; V gene: TRBV5-4; CDR3 protein: CASSLGQGNYGYTF; CDR3 DNA: TGTGCCAGCAGCTTGGGACAGGGAAACTATGGCTACACCTTC
clone size: few; CDR3 length: 11; D gene: NA; J gene: TRBJ2-3; V gene: TRBV30; CDR3 protein: CAWGRTDTQYF; CDR3 DNA: TGTGCCTGGGGTAGGACAGATACGCAGTATTTT
clone size: NA; CDR3 length: 15; D gene: NA; J gene: TRBJ1-3; V gene: TRBV28; CDR3 protein: CASRQPQGTGNTIYF; CDR3 DNA: TGTGCCAGCAGACAACCTCAGGGAACTGGAAACACCATATATTTT
clone size: few; CDR3 length: 14; D gene: TRBD1; J gene: TRBJ2-1; V gene: TRBV29-1; CDR3 protein: CSVDRDSSYNEQFF; CDR3 DNA: TGCAGCGTTGACAGGGACAGCTCCTACAATGAGCAGTTCTTC
clone size: NA; CDR3 length: 12; D gene: TRBD2; J gene: TRBJ2-1; V gene: TRBV6-5; CDR3 protein: CASSQTREGTFF; CDR3 DNA: TGTGCCAGCAGCCAAACTCGGGAGGGGACGTTCTTC
clone size: NA; CDR3 length: 16; D gene: TRBD2; J gene: TRBJ2-1; V gene: TRBV7-7; CDR3 protein: CASSLDPSGVFNEQFF; CDR3 DNA: TGTGCCAGCAGCTTAGATCCTAGCGGGGTATTCAATGAGCAGTTCTTC
clone size: few; CDR3 length: 14; D gene: TRBD1; J gene: TRBJ1-5; V gene: TRBV30; CDR3 protein: CAWRDLDRNQPQHF; CDR3 DNA: TGTGCCTGGAGGGACCTGGACAGGAATCAGCCCCAGCATTTT
clone size: NA; CDR3 length: 15; D gene: NA; J gene: TRBJ1-5; V gene: TRBV11-2; CDR3 protein: CASSLDGKHNQPQHF; CDR3 DNA: TGTGCCAGCAGCTTAGATGGTAAGCACAATCAGCCCCAGCATTTT
clone size: few; CDR3 length: 13; D gene: NA; J gene: TRBJ1-2; V gene: TRBV7-2; CDR3 protein: CASSSPMPGGYTF; CDR3 DNA: TGTGCCAGCAGCTCCCCAATGCCCGGGGGCTACACCTTC
clone size: NA; CDR3 length: 15; D gene: NA; J gene: TRBJ2-3; V gene: TRBV6-5; CDR3 protein: CASSPSGVLTDTQYF; CDR3 DNA: TGTGCCAGCAGTCCCTCGGGGGTGCTGACAGATACGCAGTATTTT
clone size: NA; CDR3 length: 13; D gene: TRBD1; J gene: TRBJ2-7; V gene: TRBV5-4; CDR3 protein: CASRSGTGNEQYF; CDR3 DNA: TGTGCCAGCAGGTCCGGGACAGGCAACGAGCAGTACTTC
clone size: few; CDR3 length: 14; D gene: NA; J gene: TRBJ2-1; V gene: TRBV27; CDR3 protein: CASRRGSSYNEQFF; CDR3 DNA: TGTGCCAGCAGACGGGGTAGCTCCTACAATGAGCAGTTCTTC
clone size: many; CDR3 length: 13; D gene: NA; J gene: TRBJ2-2; V gene: TRBV30; CDR3 protein: CAWTRDVTGELFF; CDR3 DNA: TGTGCCTGGACCCGGGACGTCACCGGGGAGCTGTTTTTT
clone size: few; CDR3 length: 15; D gene: TRBD1; J gene: TRBJ2-1; V gene: TRBV7-8; CDR3 protein: CASSFVQGANNEQFF; CDR3 DNA: TGTGCCAGCAGCTTTGTACAGGGGGCCAACAATGAGCAGTTCTTC
clone size: NA; CDR3 length: 12; D gene: NA; J gene: TRBJ2-3; V gene: TRBV7-9; CDR3 protein: CASSLYADTQYF; CDR3 DNA: TGTGCCAGCAGCTTATACGCAGATACGCAGTATTTT
clone size: NA; CDR3 length: 16; D gene: TRBD2; J gene: TRBJ2-3; V gene: TRBV4-1; CDR3 protein: CASSHPSGRFTDTQYF; CDR3 DNA: TGCGCCAGCAGCCACCCTAGCGGGAGATTCACAGATACGCAGTATTTT
clone size: few; CDR3 length: 13; D gene: NA; J gene: TRBJ2-5; V gene: TRBV4-1; CDR3 protein: CASSAQGPETQYF; CDR3 DNA: TGCGCCAGCAGCGCACAGGGTCCCGAGACCCAGTACTTC
clone size: NA; CDR3 length: 15; D gene: NA; J gene: TRBJ1-2; V gene: TRBV6-5; CDR3 protein: CASSQRPTTNYGYTF; CDR3 DNA: TGTGCCAGCAGCCAGAGGCCGACCACTAACTATGGCTACACCTTC
clone size: few; CDR3 length: 14; D gene: NA; J gene: TRBJ2-5; V gene: TRBV7-9; CDR3 protein: CASSPISLQETQYF; CDR3 DNA: TGTGCCAGCAGCCCAATTAGCCTGCAAGAGACCCAGTACTTC
clone size: few; CDR3 length: 16; D gene: NA; J gene: TRBJ2-5; V gene: TRBV30; CDR3 protein: CAWSVLRGLYQETQYF; CDR3 DNA: TGTGCCTGGAGTGTACTTCGAGGGTTGTACCAAGAGACCCAGTACTTC
clone size: few; CDR3 length: 13; D gene: TRBD1; J gene: TRBJ2-3; V gene: TRBV6-5; CDR3 protein: CASTETGSNTQYF; CDR3 DNA: TGTGCCAGCACCGAGACAGGGTCGAATACGCAGTATTTT
clone size: NA; CDR3 length: 13; D gene: NA; J gene: TRBJ1-2; V gene: TRBV2; CDR3 protein: CASSGSESYGYTF; CDR3 DNA: TGTGCCAGCAGTGGATCAGAGAGCTATGGCTACACCTTC
clone size: NA; CDR3 length: 14; D gene: TRBD1; J gene: TRBJ2-1; V gene: TRBV5-1; CDR3 protein: CASNWGQEYNEQFF; CDR3 DNA: TGCGCCAGCAATTGGGGACAGGAGTACAATGAGCAGTTCTTC
clone size: NA; CDR3 length: 13; D gene: NA; J gene: TRBJ1-1; V gene: TRBV14; CDR3 protein: CASSQDRNTEAFF; CDR3 DNA: TGTGCCAGCAGCCAAGACAGGAACACTGAAGCTTTCTTT
clone size: NA; CDR3 length: 15; D gene: NA; J gene: TRBJ2-3; V gene: TRBV6-6; CDR3 protein: CASRAPGPGTDTQYF; CDR3 DNA: TGTGCCAGCAGAGCCCCGGGGCCAGGCACAGATACGCAGTATTTT
clone size: few; CDR3 length: 16; D gene: NA; J gene: TRBJ1-1; V gene: TRBV10-3; CDR3 protein: CAISASPGLVGPEAFF; CDR3 DNA: TGTGCCATCAGTGCTTCCCCTGGATTGGTTGGGCCTGAAGCTTTCTTT
clone size: NA; CDR3 length: 15; D gene: TRBD2; J gene: TRBJ2-1; V gene: TRBV10-3; CDR3 protein: CAISEWPSGDNEQFF; CDR3 DNA: TGTGCCATCAGTGAGTGGCCTAGCGGAGACAATGAGCAGTTCTTC
clone size: NA; CDR3 length: 14; D gene: NA; J gene: TRBJ1-2; V gene: TRBV4-1; CDR3 protein: CASSQKGWGYGYTF; CDR3 DNA: TGCGCCAGCAGCCAAAAGGGTTGGGGGTATGGCTACACCTTC
clone size: few; CDR3 length: 15; D gene: NA; J gene: TRBJ1-6; V gene: TRBV5-1; CDR3 protein: CASSLDWQGNSPLHF; CDR3 DNA: TGCGCCAGCAGCTTGGATTGGCAGGGGAATTCACCCCTCCACTTT
clone size: NA; CDR3 length: 13; D gene: NA; J gene: TRBJ2-5; V gene: TRBV18; CDR3 protein: CASSPQAAETQYF; CDR3 DNA: TGTGCCAGCTCACCACAGGCGGCCGAGACCCAGTACTTC
clone size: few; CDR3 length: 12; D gene: NA; J gene: TRBJ1-4; V gene: TRBV29-1; CDR3 protein: CSAGSNGEKLFF; CDR3 DNA: TGCAGCGCCGGAAGTAATGGTGAAAAACTGTTTTTT
clone size: many; CDR3 length: 14; D gene: TRBD2; J gene: TRBJ2-1; V gene: TRBV14; CDR3 protein: CASSQLAGGLEQFF; CDR3 DNA: TGTGCCAGCAGCCAATTAGCGGGAGGTCTTGAGCAGTTCTTC
clone size: NA; CDR3 length: 15; D gene: NA; J gene: TRBJ1-2; V gene: TRBV6-1; CDR3 protein: CASSEIGGIVGGYTF; CDR3 DNA: TGTGCCAGCAGTGAAATCGGGGGCATAGTCGGTGGCTACACCTTC
clone size: NA; CDR3 length: 13; D gene: TRBD1; J gene: TRBJ1-2; V gene: TRBV7-9; CDR3 protein: CASTQTGDYGYTF; CDR3 DNA: TGTGCCAGCACGCAGACAGGGGACTATGGCTACACCTTC
clone size: NA; CDR3 length: 16; D gene: TRBD2; J gene: TRBJ2-5; V gene: TRBV9; CDR3 protein: CASSVGNSGRQETQYF; CDR3 DNA: TGTGCCAGCAGCGTAGGGAATAGCGGGCGCCAAGAGACCCAGTACTTC
clone size: few; CDR3 length: 15; D gene: TRBD1; J gene: TRBJ1-2; V gene: TRBV5-6; CDR3 protein: CASSLPPQGIYGYTF; CDR3 DNA: TGTGCCAGCAGCCTCCCCCCACAGGGGATCTATGGCTACACCTTC
clone size: NA; CDR3 length: 15; D gene: NA; J gene: TRBJ2-5; V gene: TRBV7-9; CDR3 protein: CASTLTGITQETQYF; CDR3 DNA: TGTGCCAGCACCCTAACCGGGATCACACAAGAGACCCAGTACTTC
clone size: few; CDR3 length: 13; D gene: NA; J gene: TRBJ2-1; V gene: TRBV7-9; CDR3 protein: CASSLGTINEQFF; CDR3 DNA: TGTGCCAGCAGCTTAGGGACAATCAATGAGCAGTTCTTC
clone size: few; CDR3 length: 15; D gene: NA; J gene: TRBJ2-1; V gene: TRBV5-1; CDR3 protein: CASSSALLADNEQFF; CDR3 DNA: TGCGCCAGCAGCTCCGCCTTACTGGCAGACAATGAGCAGTTCTTC
clone size: few; CDR3 length: 13; D gene: NA; J gene: TRBJ2-5; V gene: TRBV7-2; CDR3 protein: CASSPALQETQYF; CDR3 DNA: TGTGCCAGCAGCCCTGCTTTGCAAGAGACCCAGTACTTC